The 20 T cell receptor beta chains reported below all come from one sample, sequenced in a study of T cells after posttransplantation cyclophosphamide. The method was immunoSEQ multiplex PCR; TCRdb's version includes in-frame clones alone and lacks a portion of them. The sample contains 20,000 to 30,000 clones, none occurring once; approximately 4.7% lies in the top ten. The sample was PBMCs. The receptors shown here come from a woman aged 50 to 60 in good health, CMV-negative, and a related stem cell transplant donor.

This clone was observed many times. The rearrangement links TRBV4-1 to TRBJ2-2; D might be TRBD2 (6 bases). Germline CDR1 MGHRA, CDR2 YSYEKL. Trimming took off 0 bases at V and 4 bases at J, with 6 bases between the two ends. This CDR3 region has 14 residues. The CDR3 nucleotides are TGCGCCAGCAGCCAAGACGGGGGCACCGGGGAGCTGTTTTTT. Protein sequence: CASSQDGGTGELFF.

This clone has ten or more counts. The genes are TRBV7-2 and TRBJ2-5; D gene uncertain. The CDR3 loop spans 14 amino acids. Trimming took off 2 bases at V and 2 bases at J, with 9 bases between the two ends. Looked up from germline, CDR1 is SGHTA and CDR2 is FQGNSA. The CDR3 coding sequence is TGTGCCAGCAGCTTATTGGCCTTTCAAGAGACCCAGTACTTC. Translating it yields CASSLLAFQETQYF.

Only a few counts were recorded for this clone. V gene TRBV15 combines with J gene TRBJ1-6; 8 bases agree with TRBD1. The germline gives CDR1 LNHNV, CDR2 YYDKDF (reference sequence). The V and J ends lost 2 bases and 10 bases, in that order; junction bases with no gene match: 13. The CDR3 runs 17 residues. DNA of the CDR3: TGTGCCACCAGCAGACAAGACAGGGGTGGAGTACGCTCACCCCTCCACTTT. This gives the protein CATSRQDRGGVRSPLHF.

The rearrangement joins TRBV21-1 to TRBJ2-3; TRBD1 is the table's D call, not checked against the DNA. TRBV21-1 is a recognized pseudogene. This CDR3 has 17 amino acids. The CDR3 bases are TGTGCCAGCAGCAATAGGTCGGAGGCAGGGGGCCCAGATACGCAGTATTTT. Amino acids: CASSNRSEAGGPDTQYF.

This clone was observed many times. The rearrangement links TRBV2 to TRBJ2-4; 7 bases match TRBD2. V shed 2 bases and J 2 bases; nucleotides not matched to a gene: 3. Germline values: CDR1 SNHLY, CDR2 FYNNEI. CDR3 length: 15 amino acids. CDR3: CASSEFGGTKNIQYF. Written as DNA, the CDR3 is TGTGCCAGCAGTGAATTCGGGGGGACCAAAAACATTCAGTACTTC.

This clone was detected many times. This chain uses TRBV5-8 with TRBJ2-1; 10 bases map to TRBD1. Germline V gives CDR1 SGHTS, CDR2 YDEGEE. This CDR3 contains 16 residues. V was pared by 0 bases and J by 5 bases, with 5 bases of the junction left unmatched. The CDR3, as DNA: TGTGCCAGCAGCTTGGCCTGGGGGACAGGGGACAATGAGCAGTTCTTC. This codes for CASSLAWGTGDNEQFF.

The sample holds many counts of this clone. This chain links TRBV6-5 with TRBJ2-5, with D possibly TRBD1 on 5 matching bases. V lost 0 bases and J lost 4, with 15 bases in between. CDR1 MNHEY and CDR2 SVGAGI come from the germline V gene. This CDR3 has 16 residues. This chain's CDR3 is CASSYSPGAGRETQYF. CDR3 sequence (DNA): TGTGCCAGCAGTTACTCCCCTGGGGCAGGGCGAGAGACCCAGTACTTC.

This clone has at least ten counts. The chain has TRBV25-1 and TRBJ2-7; D may be TRBD1 (6 bases). The CDR3 has 14 amino acids. Trimming took off 0 bases at V and 6 bases at J, with 12 bases between the two ends. CDR1 and CDR2 from the germline V gene are MGHDK and SYGVNS. In nucleotides, the CDR3 is TGTGCCAGCAGTGAATATGTGGGGGCGAGCGAGCAGTACTTC. It yields the protein CASSEYVGASEQYF.

The table lists this clone with many counts. The rearrangement joins TRBV5-1 to TRBJ2-5, with 7 bases identical to TRBD2. From germline, CDR1 is SGHRS and CDR2 YFSETQ. The CDR3 sequence is 13 residues long. V trimming: 1 base; J trimming: 5 bases; junction bases outside the gene matches: 2. This chain's CDR3 is CASSLTSEETQYF. For the CDR3, the DNA is TGCGCCAGCAGCTTGACTAGCGAGGAGACCCAGTACTTC.

This clone was observed at least ten times. The V gene is TRBV7-9, the J gene TRBJ1-2, with 9 bases that match TRBD1. The trim removed 5 bases at V and 6 bases at J, leaving 16 bases unmatched. Germline V gives CDR1 SEHNR, CDR2 FQNEAQ (reference sequence). The CDR3 length is 17 residues. DNA of the CDR3: TGTGCCAGCAGCCGGAAAACCGGGACAGGGAGTAATAATGGCTACACCTTC. Its protein product is CASSRKTGTGSNNGYTF.

This clone came up many times. CDR3 DNA: TGTGCCAGCAGCTTGGCCTTTCCCCAGAACTATGGCTACACCTTC. Its translation is CASSLAFPQNYGYTF. The chain recombines TRBV5-5 with TRBJ1-2, with D unresolved. Germline CDR1 reads SGHKS; CDR2 reads YYEKEE (reference sequence). The CDR3 spans 15 residues. The V and J ends lost 0 bases and 2 bases respectively, with 11 bases between them.

This clone was recorded at least ten times. This chain links TRBV27 with TRBJ1-6; maybe TRBD1 (6 bases). Germline values: CDR1 MNHEY, CDR2 SMNVEV (reference sequence). Trimming pared 5 bases from V and 6 bases from J, leaving 14 bases between. The CDR3 contains 15 residues. CDR3 sequence (DNA): TGTGCCAGCAGTACTAGACAGGCAGCTAATTCACCCCTCCACTTT. This codes for CASSTRQAANSPLHF.

This clone has ten or more counts. V gene TRBV27 combines with J gene TRBJ2-1, with 10 positions matching TRBD2. With V trimmed by 7 bases and J by 8 bases, 17 bases remained unmatched. CDR3 size: 17 residues. The germline V gene has CDR1 MNHEY and CDR2 SMNVEV (reference sequence). The CDR3 spells CASIPQGAGGPVHEQFF. For the CDR3, the DNA is TGTGCCAGCATTCCCCAGGGAGCGGGGGGGCCTGTACATGAGCAGTTCTTC.

The sample holds a few counts of this clone. V and J are TRBV21-1 and TRBJ2-1; TRBD1 is the table's D call and was not checked against the DNA. TRBV21-1 is listed as a pseudogene. There are 15 residues in the CDR3. The CDR3 coding sequence is TGTGCCAGCAGCCCCCACCGGGACAGGGGAAGGGAGCAGTTCTTC. Protein sequence: CASSPHRDRGREQFF.

CDR3 coding DNA: TGTGCCAGCAATCCGCGGACTACCAACACCGGGGAGCTGTTTTTT. This sequence encodes CASNPRTTNTGELFF. J is TRBJ2-2 and V is TRBV6-1; possibly TRBD2 for D (6 bases). With 7 bases removed from V and 2 bases from J, the gap between germline ends came to 14 bases. The CDR3 covers 15 residues. Per germline, CDR1 MNHNS and CDR2 SASEGT.

This clone was observed at least ten times. The V and J genes are TRBV14 and TRBJ2-7; D is unclear. Looked up from germline, CDR1 is SGHDN and CDR2 is FVKESK. The CDR3 contains 13 residues. The germline V and J ends were trimmed by 10 bases and 3 bases, with 16 bases remaining between them. The CDR3 coding sequence is TGTGCCATTCGAGACATATCCCTCTACGAGCAGTACTTC. Translating it yields CAIRDISLYEQYF.

The table lists this clone with many counts. The V gene is TRBV12-5, the J gene TRBJ1-1, with 7 positions matching TRBD1. The CDR3 runs to 15 residues. Germline trimming cut 5 bases from V and 4 bases from J; bases unmatched to any gene: 10. Germline V gives CDR1 LGHNT, CDR2 FRNRAP. Here the CDR3 DNA reads TGTGCTAGTGGTATTTACAGGGGCGAGGCCACTGAAGCTTTCTTT. Translating gives CASGIYRGEATEAFF.

This clone has ten or more counts. The genes are TRBV12-5 and TRBJ2-4; no clear D gene. V was pared by 0 bases and J by 0 bases, with 18 bases between. The CDR3 covers 19 residues. Germline V CDR1 and CDR2: LGHNT, FRNRAP. This chain's CDR3 is CASGLVKRSVNLAKNIQYF. CDR3 coding DNA: TGTGCTAGTGGTTTGGTAAAGAGGAGCGTAAATCTAGCCAAAAACATTCAGTACTTC.

In its sample, this clone ranks as medium-sized. V is TRBV10-1 and J is TRBJ2-2, with a weak D call TRBD1 (7 bases). CDR3 length: 16 amino acids. Looked up from germline, CDR1 is WNHNN and CDR2 is SYGVQD (reference sequence). Trimming removed 10 bases at V and 3 bases at J, with 21 bases between. The CDR3 is CATSQGSWGDTGELFF. The CDR3, as DNA: TGCGCCACTTCACAGGGGAGTTGGGGGGACACCGGGGAGCTGTTTTTT.

This clone was seen repeatedly, ten times or more. This chain joins TRBV6-1 and TRBJ1-5; TRBD1 matches 7 bases. With 6 bases clipped from V and 11 bases from J, the junction kept 10 bases outside the gene matches. Germline CDR1 reads MNHNS; CDR2 reads SASEGT. The CDR3 length is 13 residues. CDR3 coding DNA: TGTGCCAGCAGGAAAGACAGGGTCGAGGCCCAGCATTTT. This sequence encodes CASRKDRVEAQHF.